This T cell receptor (beta chain) was identified during a study of response to subunit inactivated influenza vaccine. Whole-study results and caveats: Each seasonal flu vaccination may recruit only limited new T cells, authors suggested.

The V gene's germline CDR1 is SQVTM and CDR2 ANQGSEA. This CDR3 has 14 residues. V lost 0 bases and J lost 5, with 11 bases in between. This clonotype was observed at least ten times. No antigen is known for it. One entry per CDR3 protein results from TCRdb running MiXCR on the RT-PCR reads. The sample lists 500,000 to 750,000 distinct CDR3 sequences; 12% to 15% were seen once. The TCR comes from a man between 50 and 59 years old who received an inactivated influenza vaccine. This specimen consisted of PBMCs from blood, obtained less than 13 days after vaccination. J is TRBJ2-4 and V is TRBV29-1; D perhaps matches TRBD2 (5 bases). For the CDR3, the DNA is TGCAGCGTTGAAGATCTTTACGGGGAAAACATTCAGTACTTC. It specifies CSVEDLYGENIQYF. The variable domain in full, completed from reference TRBV29-1 and TRBJ2-4, reads SAVISQKPSRDICQRGTSLTIQCQVDSQVTMMFWYRQQPGQSLTLIATANQGSEATYESGFVIDKFPISRPNLTFSTLTVSNMSPEDSSIYLCSVEDLYGENIQYFGAGTRLSVL.